In its sample, the clone carrying this TCR beta chain was seen once. Distinct nucleotide sequences in the sample also encode this CDR3. The CDR3 has 13 amino acids. Per germline, CDR1 SGHTA and CDR2 FQGTGA. The ends were cut back, 5 bases at V and 3 bases at J, with 8 bases in the middle. Selected positively for CCR7 and CD45RO-negative, naive CD8 cells excluded terminally differentiated effector memory CD45RA+ cells. This record comes from a study of shared clonotypes between healthy human individuals. Researchers ran the assay at a deep level. The assay was immunoSEQ multiplex PCR, and TCRdb's table has in-frame clones only and misses some. The table has about 2.1 million clones, roughly 95% seen once.

The receptor's source is a man between 18 and 29 years old in good health. Some clones in this sample may be carry-over from other donors' samples. Sequenced material: naive CD8+ T cells from PBMCs. This chain uses TRBV7-3 with TRBJ2-1; no definite D call. CDR3 sequence (DNA): TGTGCCAGCAGCCCCGTTGGCTACAATGAGCAGTTCTTC. Residues: CASSPVGYNEQFF.